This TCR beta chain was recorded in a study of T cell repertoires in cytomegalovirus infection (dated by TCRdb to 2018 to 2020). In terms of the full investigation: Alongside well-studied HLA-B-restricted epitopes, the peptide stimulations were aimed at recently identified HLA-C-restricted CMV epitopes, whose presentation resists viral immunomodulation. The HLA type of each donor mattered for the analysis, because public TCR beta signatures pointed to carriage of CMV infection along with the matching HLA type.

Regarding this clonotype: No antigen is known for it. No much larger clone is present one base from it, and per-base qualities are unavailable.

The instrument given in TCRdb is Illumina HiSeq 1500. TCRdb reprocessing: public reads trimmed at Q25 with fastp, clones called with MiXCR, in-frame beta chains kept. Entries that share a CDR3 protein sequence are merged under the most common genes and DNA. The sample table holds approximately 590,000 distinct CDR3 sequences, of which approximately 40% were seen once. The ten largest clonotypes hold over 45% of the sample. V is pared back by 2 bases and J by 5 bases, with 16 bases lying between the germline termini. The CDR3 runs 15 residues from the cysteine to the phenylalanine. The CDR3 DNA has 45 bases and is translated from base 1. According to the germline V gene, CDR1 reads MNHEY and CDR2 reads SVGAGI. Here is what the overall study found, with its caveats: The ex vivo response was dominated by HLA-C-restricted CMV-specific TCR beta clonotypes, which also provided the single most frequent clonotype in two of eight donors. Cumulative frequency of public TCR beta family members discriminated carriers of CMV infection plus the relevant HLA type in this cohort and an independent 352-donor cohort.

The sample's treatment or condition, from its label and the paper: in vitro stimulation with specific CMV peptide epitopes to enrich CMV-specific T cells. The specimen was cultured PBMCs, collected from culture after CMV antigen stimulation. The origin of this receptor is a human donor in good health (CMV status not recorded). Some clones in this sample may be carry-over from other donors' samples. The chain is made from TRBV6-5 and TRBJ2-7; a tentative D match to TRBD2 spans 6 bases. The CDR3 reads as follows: CASSYQQGGPHEQYF. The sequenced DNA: TGTGCCAGCAGTTACCAGCAAGGAGGGCCGCACGAGCAGTACTTC.